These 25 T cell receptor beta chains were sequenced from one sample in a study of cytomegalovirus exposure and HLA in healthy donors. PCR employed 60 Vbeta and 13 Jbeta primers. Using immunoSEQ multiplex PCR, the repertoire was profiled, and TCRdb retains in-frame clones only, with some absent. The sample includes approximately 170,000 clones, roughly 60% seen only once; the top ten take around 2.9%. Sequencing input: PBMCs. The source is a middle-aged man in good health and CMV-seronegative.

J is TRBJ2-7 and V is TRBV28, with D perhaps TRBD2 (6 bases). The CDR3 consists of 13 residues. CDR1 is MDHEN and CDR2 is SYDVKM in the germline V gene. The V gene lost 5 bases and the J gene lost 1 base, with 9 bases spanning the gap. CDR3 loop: CASSGGVSYEQYF. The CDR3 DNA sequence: TGTGCCAGCAGTGGAGGGGTTTCCTACGAGCAGTACTTC.

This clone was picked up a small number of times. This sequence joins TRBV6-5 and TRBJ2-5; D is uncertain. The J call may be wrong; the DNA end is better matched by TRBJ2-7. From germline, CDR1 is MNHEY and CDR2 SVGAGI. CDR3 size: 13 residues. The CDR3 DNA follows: TGTGCCAGCAGCTCCCAGCTATACTACGAGCAGTACTTC. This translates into CASSSQLYYEQYF.

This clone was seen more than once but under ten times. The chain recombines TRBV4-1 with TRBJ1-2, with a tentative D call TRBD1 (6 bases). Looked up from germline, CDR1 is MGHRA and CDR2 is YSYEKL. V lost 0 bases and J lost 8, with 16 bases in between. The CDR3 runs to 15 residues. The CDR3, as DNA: TGCGCCAGCAGCCAAGAGGGGGCAGGGCGGAGCGGCTACACCTTC. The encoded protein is CASSQEGAGRSGYTF.

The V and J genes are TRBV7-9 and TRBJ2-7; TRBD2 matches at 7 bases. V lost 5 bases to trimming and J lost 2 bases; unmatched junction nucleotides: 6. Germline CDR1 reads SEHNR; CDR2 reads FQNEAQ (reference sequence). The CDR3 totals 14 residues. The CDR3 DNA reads TGTGCCAGCAGCCTGGGCGGGACTACCTACGAGCAGTACTTC. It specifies CASSLGGTTYEQYF.

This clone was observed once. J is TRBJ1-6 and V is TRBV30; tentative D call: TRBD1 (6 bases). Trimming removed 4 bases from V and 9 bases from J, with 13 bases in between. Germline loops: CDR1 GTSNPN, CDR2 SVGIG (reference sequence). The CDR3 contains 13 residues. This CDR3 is CAWTGQQLSPLHF. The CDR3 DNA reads TGTGCCTGGACCGGACAGCAACTTTCACCCCTCCACTTT.

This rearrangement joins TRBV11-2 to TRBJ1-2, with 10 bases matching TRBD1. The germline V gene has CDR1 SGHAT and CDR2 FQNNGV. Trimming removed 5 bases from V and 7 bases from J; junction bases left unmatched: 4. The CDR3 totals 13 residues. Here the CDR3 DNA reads TGTGCCAGCAGCACCCGACAGGGGGCTGGCTACACCTTC. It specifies CASSTRQGAGYTF.

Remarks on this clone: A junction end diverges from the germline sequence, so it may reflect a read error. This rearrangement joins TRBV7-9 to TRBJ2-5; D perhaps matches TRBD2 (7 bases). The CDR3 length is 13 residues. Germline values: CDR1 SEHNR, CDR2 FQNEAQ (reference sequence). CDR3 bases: TGTGCCAGCAGCCGGAGAGGGGGGGAGATCCAGTACTTC. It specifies CASSRRGGEIQYF.

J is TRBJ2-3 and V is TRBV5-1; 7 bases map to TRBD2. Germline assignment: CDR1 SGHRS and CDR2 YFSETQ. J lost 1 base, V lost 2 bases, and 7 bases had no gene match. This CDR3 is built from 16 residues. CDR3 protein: CASSLGPRGGTDTQYF. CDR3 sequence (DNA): TGCGCCAGCAGCTTAGGCCCACGGGGGGGCACAGATACGCAGTATTTT.

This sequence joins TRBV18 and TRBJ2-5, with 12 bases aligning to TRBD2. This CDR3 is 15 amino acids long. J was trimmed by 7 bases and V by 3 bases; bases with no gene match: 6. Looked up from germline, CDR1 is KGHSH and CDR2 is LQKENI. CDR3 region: CASSPETSGRLTQYF. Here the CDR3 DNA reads TGTGCCAGCTCACCCGAGACTAGCGGGAGATTGACCCAGTACTTC. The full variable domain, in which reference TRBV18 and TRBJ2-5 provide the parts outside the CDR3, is NAGVMQNPRHLVRRRGQEARLRCSPMKGHSHVYWYRQLPEEGLKFMVYLQKENIIDESGMPKERFSAEFPKEGPSILRIQQVVRGDSAAYFCASSPETSGRLTQYFGPGTRLLVL.

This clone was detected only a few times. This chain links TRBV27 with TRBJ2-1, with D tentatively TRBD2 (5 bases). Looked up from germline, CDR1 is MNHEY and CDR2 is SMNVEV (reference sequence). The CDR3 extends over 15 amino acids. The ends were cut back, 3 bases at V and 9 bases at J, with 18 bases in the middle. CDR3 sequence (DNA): TGTGCCAGCAGTTTCTGGCAGTCCCCTCGGGGTGAGCAGTTCTTC. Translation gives CASSFWQSPRGEQFF.

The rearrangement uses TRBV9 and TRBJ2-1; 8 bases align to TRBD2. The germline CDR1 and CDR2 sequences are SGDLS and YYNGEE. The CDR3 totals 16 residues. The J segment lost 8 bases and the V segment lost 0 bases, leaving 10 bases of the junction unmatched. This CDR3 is CASSVASGLVFYEQFF. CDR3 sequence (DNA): TGTGCCAGCAGCGTAGCTTCGGGACTAGTTTTCTATGAGCAGTTCTTC.

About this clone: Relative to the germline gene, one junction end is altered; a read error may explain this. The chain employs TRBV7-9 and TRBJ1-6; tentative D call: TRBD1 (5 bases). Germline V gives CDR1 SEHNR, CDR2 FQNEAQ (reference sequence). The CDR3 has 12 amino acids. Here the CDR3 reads CSSGAVHSPLHF. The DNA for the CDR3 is TGTTCCAGCGGGGCAGTCCATTCACCCCTCCACTTT.

The CDR3, as DNA: TGTGCCAGCAGCTTGGCTGGCAATCAGCCCCAGCATTTT. Its translation: CASSLAGNQPQHF. J is TRBJ1-5 and V is TRBV5-4; D remains ambiguous. The CDR3 length is 13 residues. V shed 0 bases and J shed 2 bases, with 3 bases lying between them. Per germline, CDR1 SGHNT and CDR2 YYREEE (reference sequence).

The CDR3 loop reads CASSSIASGKADTQYF. The CDR3 nucleotides are TGTGCCAGCAGCTCCATCGCTAGCGGGAAGGCAGATACGCAGTATTTT. The J gene is TRBJ2-3, the V gene TRBV7-9, with TRBD2 identical over 9 bases. Looked up from germline, CDR1 is SEHNR and CDR2 is FQNEAQ (reference sequence). V shed 4 bases, J shed 4 bases, and the junction held 9 bases outside the gene matches. This CDR3 spans 16 amino acids.

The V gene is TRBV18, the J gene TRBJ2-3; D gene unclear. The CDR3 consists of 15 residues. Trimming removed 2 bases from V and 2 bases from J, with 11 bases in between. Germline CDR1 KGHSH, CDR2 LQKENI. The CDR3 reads CASSPNWADTDTQYF. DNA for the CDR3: TGTGCCAGCTCACCAAACTGGGCCGACACAGATACGCAGTATTTT. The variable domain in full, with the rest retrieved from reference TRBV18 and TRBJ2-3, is NAGVMQNPRHLVRRRGQEARLRCSPMKGHSHVYWYRQLPEEGLKFMVYLQKENIIDESGMPKERFSAEFPKEGPSILRIQQVVRGDSAAYFCASSPNWADTDTQYFGPGTRLTVL.

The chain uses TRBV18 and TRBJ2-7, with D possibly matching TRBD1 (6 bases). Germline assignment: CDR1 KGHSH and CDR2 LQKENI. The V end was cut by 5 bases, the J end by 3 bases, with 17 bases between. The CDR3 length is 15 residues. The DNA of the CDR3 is TGTGCCAGCTCAATCGGGGCAGGGGTGAACTACGAGCAGTACTTC. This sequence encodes CASSIGAGVNYEQYF.

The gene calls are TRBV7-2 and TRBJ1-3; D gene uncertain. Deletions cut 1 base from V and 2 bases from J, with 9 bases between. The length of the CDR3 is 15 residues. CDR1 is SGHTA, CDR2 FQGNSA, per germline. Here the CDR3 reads CASSLVAGTGNTIYF. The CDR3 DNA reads TGTGCCAGCAGCTTAGTGGCGGGGACTGGAAACACCATATATTTT.

CDR3 loop: CASSSQGVNTGELFF. Written as DNA, the CDR3 is TGTGCCAGCAGCTCCCAGGGCGTGAACACCGGGGAGCTGTTTTTT. The V call is TRBV9, the J call TRBJ2-2; D might be TRBD1 (5 bases). V lost 4 bases to trimming and J lost 1 base, with 11 bases between them. This CDR3 is 15 amino acids long. Germline V gene data show CDR1 as SGDLS and CDR2 as YYNGEE.

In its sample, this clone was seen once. This chain's CDR3 is CASRATPTSFYEQYF. The CDR3 region has the DNA TGTGCCAGCAGAGCCACGCCGACTAGCTTCTACGAGCAGTACTTC. The chain couples TRBV6-5 to TRBJ2-7, with 7 bases matching TRBD2. The germline V gene encodes CDR1 MNHEY and CDR2 SVGAGI. The J segment lost 3 bases and the V segment lost 6 bases, leaving 11 bases of the junction unmatched. This CDR3 is 15 amino acids long.

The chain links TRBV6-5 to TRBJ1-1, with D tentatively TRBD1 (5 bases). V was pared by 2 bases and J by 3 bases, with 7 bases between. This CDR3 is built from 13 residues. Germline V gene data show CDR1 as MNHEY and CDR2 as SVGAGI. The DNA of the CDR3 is TGTGCCAGCAGTTACACAGGAGACACTGAAGCTTTCTTT. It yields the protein CASSYTGDTEAFF.

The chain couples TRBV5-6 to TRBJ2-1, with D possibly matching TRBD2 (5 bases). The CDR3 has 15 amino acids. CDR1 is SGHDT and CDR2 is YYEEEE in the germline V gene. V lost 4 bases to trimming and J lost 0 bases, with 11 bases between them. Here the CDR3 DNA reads TGTGCCAGCAGCCCAACGGACTTCTCCTACAATGAGCAGTTCTTC. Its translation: CASSPTDFSYNEQFF.

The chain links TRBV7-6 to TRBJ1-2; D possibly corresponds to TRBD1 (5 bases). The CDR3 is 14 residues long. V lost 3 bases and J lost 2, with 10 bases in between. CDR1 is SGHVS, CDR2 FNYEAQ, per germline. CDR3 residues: CASSLLTENYGYTF. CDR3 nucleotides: TGTGCCAGCAGCTTGCTGACAGAGAACTATGGCTACACCTTC.

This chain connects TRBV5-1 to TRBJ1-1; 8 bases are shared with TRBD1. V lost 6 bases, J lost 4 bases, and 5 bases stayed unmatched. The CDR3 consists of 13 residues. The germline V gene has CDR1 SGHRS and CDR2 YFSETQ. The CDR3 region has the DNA TGCGCCAGCAACGTAGACAGGGGCACTGAAGCTTTCTTT. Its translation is CASNVDRGTEAFF. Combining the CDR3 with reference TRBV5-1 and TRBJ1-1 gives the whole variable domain KAGVTQTPRYLIKTRGQQVTLSCSPISGHRSVSWYQQTPGQGLQFLFEYFSETQRNKGNFPGRFSGRQFSNSRSEMNVSTLELGDSALYLCASNVDRGTEAFFGQGTRLTVV.

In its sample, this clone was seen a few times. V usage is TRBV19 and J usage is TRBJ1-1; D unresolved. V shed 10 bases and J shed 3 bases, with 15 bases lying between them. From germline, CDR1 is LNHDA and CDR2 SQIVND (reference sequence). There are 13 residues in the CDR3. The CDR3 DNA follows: TGTGCCACCGGACGGACTGGGGACACTGAAGCTTTCTTT. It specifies CATGRTGDTEAFF.

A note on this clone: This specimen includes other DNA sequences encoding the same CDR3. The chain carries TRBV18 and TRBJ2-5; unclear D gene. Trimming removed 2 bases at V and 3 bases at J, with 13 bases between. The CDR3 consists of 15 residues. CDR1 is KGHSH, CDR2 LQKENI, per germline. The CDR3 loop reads CASSPSSRGEETQYF. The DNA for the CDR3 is TGTGCCAGCTCACCATCCAGTCGCGGCGAAGAGACCCAGTACTTC.